These 18 T cell receptor beta chains originate from one sample sequenced in a study of blood T cell repertoires in COVID-19 (TCRdb year 2020). Library preparation used the immunoSEQ multiplex PCR assay. The immuneACCESS repertoire file appears here via TCRdb, limited to in-frame rearrangements. These files lack a portion of the clones; in checked studies, under half of the deficit traces to unresolved V genes, and the cause of the others is not known. The sample table contains some 350,000 clones; only one count was recorded for approximately 90% of them. The top ten clonotypes cover 0.9% to 1.1% of the sample. The sequenced sample consisted of PBMCs or T cells enriched from blood (not recorded which). All receptors derive from a man aged 18 to 35 who had recovered from COVID-19.

This clone was detected once. The sample has other DNA sequences that encode this CDR3 too. This chain links TRBV28 with TRBJ1-4, with 9 bases fitting TRBD1. The CDR3 extends over 14 amino acids. Germline values: CDR1 MDHEN, CDR2 SYDVKM. V trimming: 3 bases; J trimming: 8 bases; junction bases outside the gene matches: 4. Written as DNA, the CDR3 is TGTGCCAGCAGTTTGGACAGGGGTCGAGAAAAACTGTTTTTT. This encodes CASSLDRGREKLFF.

The V and J genes are TRBV2 and TRBJ2-1; TRBD1 matches at 7 bases. CDR3 length: 12 amino acids. J lost 8 bases, V lost 5 bases, and 3 bases had no gene match. The germline V gene encodes CDR1 SNHLY and CDR2 FYNNEI. CDR3 amino acids: CASSIQGDEQFF. The CDR3 bases are TGTGCCAGCAGTATTCAGGGGGATGAGCAGTTCTTC.

The V call is TRBV19, the J call TRBJ1-5; D is ambiguous. Trimming took 3 bases from V and 4 from J, leaving 10 bases between them. CDR3 length equals 14 residues. CDR1 LNHDA and CDR2 SQIVND come from the germline V gene (reference sequence). The chain's CDR3 is CASSILTGNQPQHF. DNA for the CDR3: TGTGCCAGTAGTATCTTGACGGGTAATCAGCCCCAGCATTTT.

J is TRBJ2-1 and V is TRBV29-1; TRBD2 matches at 14 bases. Per the germline V gene, CDR1 is SQVTM and CDR2 is ANQGSEA. The CDR3 sequence is 17 residues long. V shed 5 bases, J shed 2 bases, and the junction held 8 bases outside the gene matches. CDR3 nucleotide sequence: TGCAGCGTTCTACGGACTAGCGGGGGGATCCCCTACAATGAGCAGTTCTTC. The encoded protein is CSVLRTSGGIPYNEQFF.

This rearrangement joins TRBV7-8 to TRBJ2-3; 8 nucleotides agree with TRBD1. The length of the CDR3 is 16 residues. After removal of 5 bases from V and 5 bases from J, the junction contained 12 bases not matched to a gene. Per germline, CDR1 SGHVS and CDR2 FQNEAQ. CDR3 sequence (DNA): TGTGCCAGCAGCGCCCAAGGACAGGGCCCCCAAGATACGCAGTATTTT. Translating gives CASSAQGQGPQDTQYF.

The rearrangement joins TRBV4-1 to TRBJ1-6, with a possible D match to TRBD1 (5 bases). The V and J ends lost 2 bases and 1 base respectively, with 15 bases between them. This CDR3 spans 18 amino acids. Germline CDR1 and CDR2: MGHRA and YSYEKL. This CDR3 reads CASSQSGGSGSYNSPLHF. CDR3 in DNA: TGCGCCAGCAGCCAATCCGGGGGGTCGGGGTCCTATAATTCACCCCTCCACTTT.

The rearrangement uses TRBV11-3 and TRBJ2-2, with D possibly matching TRBD2 (6 bases). The germline CDR1 and CDR2 sequences are SGHNT and YENEEA. Trimming removed 4 bases at V and 4 bases at J, with 19 bases between. The CDR3 covers 17 residues. The CDR3 DNA is TGTGCCAGCAGCTCAGGCGGGACTTCGGAGCCCACCGGGGAGCTGTTTTTT. Protein: CASSSGGTSEPTGELFF.

The gene calls are TRBV20-1 and TRBJ2-3, with D unclear. Germline values: CDR1 DFQATT, CDR2 SNEGSKA (reference sequence). Trimming took off 5 bases at V and 6 bases at J, with 9 bases between the two ends. The CDR3 runs to 11 residues. CDR3 sequence reads: CSAFLRDTQYF. CDR3 nucleotides: TGCAGTGCTTTTCTTCGGGATACGCAGTATTTT.

The chain recombines TRBV6-5 with TRBJ2-1, with 11 bases fitting TRBD1. This CDR3 has 14 amino acids. Looked up from germline, CDR1 is MNHEY and CDR2 is SVGAGI. V lost 8 bases, J lost 6 bases, and 6 bases stayed unmatched. The CDR3 DNA reads TGTGCCAGCTGCCACGGGACAGGGGGCAATGAGCAGTTCTTC. This sequence encodes CASCHGTGGNEQFF.

The rearrangement joins TRBV25-1 to TRBJ2-1; possibly TRBD2 for D (6 bases). The CDR3 totals 15 residues. V was trimmed by 2 bases and J by 4 bases, leaving 12 bases between them. CDR1 MGHDK and CDR2 SYGVNS come from the germline V gene. CDR3 in DNA: TGTGCCAGCAGTGAAACCGGGAGTGGTTACAATGAGCAGTTCTTC. This codes for CASSETGSGYNEQFF.

This rearrangement joins TRBV11-2 to TRBJ2-1; 8 bases match TRBD2. Trimming took 6 bases from V and 0 from J; bases not matched to a gene: 7. The germline CDR1 and CDR2 sequences are SGHAT and FQNNGV. The CDR3 spans 16 residues. The CDR3 is CASRSIAGSSYNEQFF. As DNA, the CDR3 is TGTGCCAGCAGATCAATAGCGGGGAGCTCCTACAATGAGCAGTTCTTC.

This clone came up a few times. The chain links TRBV7-8 to TRBJ2-1; 10 bases fit TRBD1. Trimming cost V 7 bases and J 8 bases; bases outside gene matches: 11. CDR1 is SGHVS, CDR2 FQNEAQ, per germline. The CDR3 spans 15 residues. The CDR3 nucleotides are TGTGCCAGCATCTACCGACAGGGGGCTCAGGATGAGCAGTTCTTC. Translation gives CASIYRQGAQDEQFF.

The chain links TRBV7-6 to TRBJ2-7, with 7 bases matching TRBD2. The ends lost 2 bases at V and 4 bases at J; junction bases unmatched: 8. CDR1 SGHVS and CDR2 FNYEAQ come from the germline V gene. The CDR3 length is 15 residues. The CDR3 DNA reads TGTGCCAGCAGCTTACGAGGTGGGGGGGATTACGAGCAGTACTTC. Translating gives CASSLRGGGDYEQYF.

The V gene is TRBV10-3, the J gene TRBJ1-4; 7 positions match TRBD1. The CDR3 is made up of 18 amino acids. The germline CDR1 and CDR2 sequences are ENHRY and SYGVKD. Unmatched junction bases numbered 20, after V lost 0 bases and J lost 13 bases. CDR3 sequence: CAISESRRRGQPADRLFF. CDR3 bases: TGTGCCATCAGTGAGTCTAGGCGTCGGGGACAGCCGGCCGATAGACTGTTTTTT.

This chain joins TRBV14 and TRBJ1-1; D gene unclear. The CDR3 covers 13 residues. Germline V gene data show CDR1 as SGHDN and CDR2 as FVKESK. V lost 1 base, J lost 8 bases, and 11 bases lay in between. Here the CDR3 reads CASSQGWRTEAFF. CDR3 coding DNA: TGTGCCAGCAGCCAAGGGTGGAGAACAGAAGCTTTCTTT.

This chain connects TRBV11-2 to TRBJ1-1, with TRBD1 matching over 8 bases. The CDR3 loop spans 16 amino acids. Germline V gene lookup returns CDR1 SGHAT and CDR2 FQNNGV. V lost 7 bases to trimming and J lost 5 bases; unmatched junction nucleotides: 15. In nucleotides, the CDR3 is TGTGCCAGCACCCAGGGGGGGCGACAGGGGTCTACTGAAGCTTTCTTT. Translating gives CASTQGGRQGSTEAFF.

This sequence joins TRBV27 and TRBJ2-1, with 9 bases aligning to TRBD2. The CDR3 contains 14 residues. The V gene end was trimmed by 6 bases and the J gene end by 9 bases; junction bases not matched to a gene: 9. The germline V gene has CDR1 MNHEY and CDR2 SMNVEV (reference sequence). This chain's CDR3 is CASSAGTSSGEQFF. CDR3 nucleotide sequence: TGTGCCAGCAGCGCCGGGACTAGCTCGGGTGAGCAGTTCTTC.

The V gene is TRBV19, the J gene TRBJ2-7; D remains unclear. Germline V gene data show CDR1 as LNHDA and CDR2 as SQIVND (reference sequence). The CDR3 totals 15 residues. The ends were cut back, 4 bases at V and 3 bases at J, with 16 bases in the middle. The CDR3 DNA follows: TGTGCCAGTAGTACCTCCCACGCAGGATTCTACGAGCAGTACTTC. This sequence encodes CASSTSHAGFYEQYF.